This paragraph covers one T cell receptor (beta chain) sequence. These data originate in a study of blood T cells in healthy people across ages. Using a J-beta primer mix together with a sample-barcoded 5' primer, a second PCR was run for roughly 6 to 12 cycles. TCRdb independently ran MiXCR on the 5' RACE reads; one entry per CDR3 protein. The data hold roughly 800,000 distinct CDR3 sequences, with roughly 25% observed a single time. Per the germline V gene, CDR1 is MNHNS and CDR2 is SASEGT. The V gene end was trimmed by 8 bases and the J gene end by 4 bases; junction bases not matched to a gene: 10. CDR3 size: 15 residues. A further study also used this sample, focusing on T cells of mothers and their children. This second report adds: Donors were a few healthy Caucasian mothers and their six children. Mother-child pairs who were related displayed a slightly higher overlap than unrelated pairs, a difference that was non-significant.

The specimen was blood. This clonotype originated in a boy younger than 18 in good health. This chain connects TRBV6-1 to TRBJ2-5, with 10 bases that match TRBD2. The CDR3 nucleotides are TGTGCCAGCTCGCTAGCGGGAGTGGGCGGAGAGACCCAGTACTTC. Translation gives CASSLAGVGGETQYF.